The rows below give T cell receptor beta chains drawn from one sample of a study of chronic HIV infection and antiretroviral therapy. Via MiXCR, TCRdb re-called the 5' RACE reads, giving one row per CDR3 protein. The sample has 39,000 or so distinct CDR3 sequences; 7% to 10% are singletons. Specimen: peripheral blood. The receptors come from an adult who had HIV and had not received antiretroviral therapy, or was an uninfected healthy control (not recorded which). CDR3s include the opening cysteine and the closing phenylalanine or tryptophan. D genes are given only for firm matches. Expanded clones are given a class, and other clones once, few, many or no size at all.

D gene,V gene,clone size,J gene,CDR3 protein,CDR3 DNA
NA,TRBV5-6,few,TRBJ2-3,CASSLDRRASTDTQYF,TGTGCCAGCAGCTTGGACAGGAGAGCTAGCACAGATACGCAGTATTTT
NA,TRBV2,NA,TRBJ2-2,CASIPWRQGSGELFF,TGTGCCAGCATACCCTGGAGGCAGGGCTCCGGGGAGCTGTTTTTT
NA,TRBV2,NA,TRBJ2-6,CASTGVSGANVLTF,TGTGCCAGCACAGGCGTTTCTGGGGCCAACGTCCTGACTTTC
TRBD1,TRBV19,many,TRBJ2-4,CASSGTGFGIQYF,TGTGCCAGTAGTGGGACAGGGTTTGGCATTCAGTACTTC
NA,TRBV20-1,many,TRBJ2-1,CSASPVGAGVGYDNEQFF,TGCAGTGCTAGTCCGGTGGGGGCGGGAGTAGGGTACGACAATGAGCAGTTCTTC
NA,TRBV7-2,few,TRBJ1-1,CASSPGAEAFF,TGTGCCAGCAGCCCCGGGGCTGAAGCTTTCTTT
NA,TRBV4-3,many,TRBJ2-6,CASSQEDSSGANVLTF,TGCGCCAGCAGCCAAGAGGACAGCTCTGGGGCCAACGTCCTGACTTTC
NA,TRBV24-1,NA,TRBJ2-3,CATSEDGGDTQYF,TGTGCCACCAGTGAAGACGGCGGGGATACGCAGTATTTT
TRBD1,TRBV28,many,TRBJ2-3,CASRTGVSTDTQYF,TGTGCCAGCAGAACAGGGGTCAGCACAGATACGCAGTATTTT
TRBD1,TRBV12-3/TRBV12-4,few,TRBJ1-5,CASSSGTENQPQHF,TGTGCCAGCAGTTCCGGGACAGAAAATCAGCCCCAGCATTTT
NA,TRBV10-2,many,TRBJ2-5,CASSESGTDTETQYF,TGCGCCAGCAGTGAGTCAGGGACTGATACGGAGACCCAGTACTTC
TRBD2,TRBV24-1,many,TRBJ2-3,CATSEIRSGSADTQYF,TGTGCCACCAGTGAGATTCGCAGCGGGAGCGCAGATACGCAGTATTTT
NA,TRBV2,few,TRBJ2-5,CASSFRTGEETQYF,TGTGCCAGCAGTTTCAGGACTGGGGAAGAGACCCAGTACTTC
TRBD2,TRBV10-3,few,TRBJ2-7,CAIGASGNYEQYF,TGTGCCATCGGGGCCAGCGGGAACTACGAGCAGTACTTC
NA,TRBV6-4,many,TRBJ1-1,CASSDLSDTNTEAFF,TGTGCCAGCAGTGACCTTAGCGACACTAACACTGAAGCTTTCTTT
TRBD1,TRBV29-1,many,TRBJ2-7,CSVGTGINSYEQYF,TGCAGCGTAGGGACAGGGATAAACTCCTACGAGCAGTACTTC
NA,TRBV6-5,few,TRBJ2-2,CASSSGSTGELFF,TGTGCCAGCAGTTCAGGGTCCACCGGGGAGCTGTTTTTT
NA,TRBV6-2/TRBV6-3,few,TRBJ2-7,CASSFSVAGYEQYF,TGTGCCAGCAGTTTCTCGGTTGCGGGCTACGAGCAGTACTTC
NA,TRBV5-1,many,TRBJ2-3,CASSFDVWADTQYF,TGCGCCAGCAGCTTCGATGTATGGGCAGATACGCAGTATTTT
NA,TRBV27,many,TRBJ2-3,CASSSDTQYF,TGTGCCAGCAGTTCAGATACGCAGTATTTT
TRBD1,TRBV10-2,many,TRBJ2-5,CASSEPTAGQDETQYF,TGCGCCAGCAGTGAACCGACTGCTGGACAGGACGAGACCCAGTACTTC
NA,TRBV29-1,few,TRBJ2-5,CSGLQTSHQETQYF,TGCAGCGGCCTACAGACGTCCCACCAAGAGACCCAGTACTTC
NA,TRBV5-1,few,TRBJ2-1,CAPQAGPNEQFF,TGCGCCCCCCAGGCGGGGCCCAATGAGCAGTTCTTC
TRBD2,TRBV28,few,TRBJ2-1,CASSLALGGNNEQFF,TGTGCCAGCAGTTTAGCGTTGGGGGGGAACAATGAGCAGTTCTTC
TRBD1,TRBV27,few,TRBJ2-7,CASRTGEEQYF,TGTGCCAGCAGGACAGGGGAAGAGCAGTACTTC
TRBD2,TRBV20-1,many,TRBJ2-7,CSAPLAGGPYEQYF,TGCAGTGCCCCTCTAGCGGGAGGTCCCTACGAGCAGTACTTC
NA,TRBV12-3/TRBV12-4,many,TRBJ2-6,CASGGGSGANVLTF,TGTGCCAGCGGAGGGGGGTCTGGGGCCAACGTCCTGACTTTC
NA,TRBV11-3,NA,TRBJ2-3,CASSLDGGSTDTQYF,TGTGCCAGCAGCTTAGATGGCGGATCCACAGATACGCAGTATTTT
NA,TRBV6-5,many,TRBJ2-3,CASNSFSGSSTDTQYF,TGTGCCAGCAATTCCTTTAGCGGAAGCTCTACAGATACGCAGTATTTT
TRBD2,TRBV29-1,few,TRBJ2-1,CSVKGTSGVYNEQFF,TGCAGCGTGAAAGGGACTAGCGGGGTCTACAATGAGCAGTTCTTC
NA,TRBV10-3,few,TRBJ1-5,CAISGGGNQPQHF,TGTGCCATCAGTGGGGGGGGGAATCAGCCCCAGCATTTT
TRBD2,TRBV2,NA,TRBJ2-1,CASSEARLAGGPIDFF,TGTGCCAGCAGTGAAGCGAGACTAGCGGGAGGGCCCATCGACTTCTTC